Shown below are 26 T cell receptor beta chains from a single sample sequenced in a study of shared clonotypes between healthy human individuals (dated by TCRdb to the early 2020s). The library was generated by the immunoSEQ multiplex PCR assay. Drawn from immuneACCESS, this table holds only the in-frame rearrangements with V and J called that TCRdb kept. Clones are partly lost; checked studies trace under half to an unresolved V gene and leave the rest unexplained. Within this sample are roughly 2.2 million clones, with around 93% of them counted one time only. The ten largest clones represent 0.37% of the sample. The sample taken for sequencing was naive CD4+ T cells from PBMCs. The meaning of the sample's cell subset or site label: CD45RA+ positively selected. Source of these receptors: a man younger than 30 in good health. Some clones in this sample may be carry-over from other donors' samples.

The table lists this clone with a few counts. The chain links TRBV9 to TRBJ1-2, with 7 bases fitting TRBD1. The CDR3 runs to 12 residues. V was clipped by 4 bases and J by 7 bases; unmatched bases: 4. The germline gives CDR1 SGDLS, CDR2 YYNGEE. This CDR3 is CASSYDRAGYTF. The CDR3 bases are TGTGCCAGCAGCTACGACAGGGCTGGCTACACCTTC.

V gene TRBV5-1 combines with J gene TRBJ2-5, with D possibly TRBD1 on 5 matching bases. CDR1 is SGHRS, CDR2 YFSETQ, per germline. Trimming removed 0 bases from V and 3 bases from J, with 9 bases in between. The CDR3 sequence is 14 residues long. In DNA, the CDR3 is TGCGCCAGCAGCTTGGGGACACACAAAGAGACCCAGTACTTC. This translates into CASSLGTHKETQYF.

This clone was picked up one time. Here the CDR3 DNA reads TGTGCCAGCAGTAGCAGGGGTTTCTCTGAAGCTTTCTTT. Translated, it gives CASSSRGFSEAFF. This chain connects TRBV27 to TRBJ1-1, with D maybe TRBD1 (6 bases). Germline V gene sequence: CDR1 MNHEY, CDR2 SMNVEV (reference sequence). This CDR3 is built from 13 residues. V was pared by 5 bases and J by 6 bases, with 13 bases between.

This clone was seen just once. The chain links TRBV19 to TRBJ1-2, with a tentative D call TRBD1 (6 bases). The V end lost 10 bases, the J end lost 6 bases, and 24 bases lay between the germline ends. The CDR3 is 15 amino acids. Germline CDR1 reads LNHDA; CDR2 reads SQIVND (reference sequence). CDR3 in amino acids: CATETSRPGVNGYTF. The CDR3 nucleotides read TGTGCCACAGAGACGTCACGGCCAGGGGTTAATGGCTACACCTTC.

This sequence joins TRBV4-1 and TRBJ2-2, with TRBD2 identical over 9 bases. CDR1 MGHRA and CDR2 YSYEKL come from the germline V gene. The CDR3 runs to 16 residues. The V gene end was trimmed by 3 bases and the J gene end by 6 bases; junction bases not matched to a gene: 8. The CDR3: CASSHLGSGRSGELFF. The CDR3 DNA reads TGCGCCAGCAGCCATCTGGGGAGCGGGAGGTCCGGGGAGCTGTTTTTT.

The chain joins TRBV19 to TRBJ2-3, with D unresolved. CDR3 length: 17 residues. The V and J ends lost 3 bases and 1 base respectively, with 17 bases between them. Germline V lookup: CDR1 LNHDA, CDR2 SQIVND (reference sequence). CDR3 DNA sequence: TGTGCCAGTAGTATGGGTAGTTGGCCTGGGGGCACAGATACGCAGTATTTT. It specifies CASSMGSWPGGTDTQYF.

The CDR3: CASAERTHAFF. Here the CDR3 DNA reads TGTGCCAGCGCCGAGCGGACCCATGCTTTCTTT. The chain couples TRBV5-8 to TRBJ1-1, with D hard to call. The V end lost 7 bases, the J end lost 11 bases, and 15 bases lay between the germline ends. The length of the CDR3 is 11 residues. Germline values: CDR1 SGHTS, CDR2 YDEGEE.

This clone is a singleton in its sample. This chain uses TRBV7-9 with TRBJ1-3; possibly TRBD1 for D (6 bases). With 5 bases removed from V and 0 bases from J, the gap between germline ends came to 20 bases. CDR1 is SEHNR and CDR2 is FQNEAQ in the germline V gene (reference sequence). The CDR3 runs to 18 residues. CDR3 residues: CASSRWGYREYSGNTIYF. CDR3 nucleotides: TGTGCCAGCAGCCGTTGGGGCTACAGGGAGTACTCTGGAAACACCATATATTTT.

The V gene is TRBV7-8, the J gene TRBJ2-5; D may correspond to TRBD1 or TRBD2 (6 bases each). The CDR3 is made up of 16 amino acids. Looked up from germline, CDR1 is SGHVS and CDR2 is FQNEAQ. Trimming cost V 5 bases and J 1 base, with 17 bases left between them. CDR3 in amino acids: CASSRRGLGGQETQYF. CDR3 in DNA: TGTGCCAGCAGCAGGAGGGGGTTGGGGGGCCAAGAGACCCAGTACTTC.

V and J are TRBV19 and TRBJ1-2, with a tentative D call TRBD1 (5 bases). The CDR3 runs 15 residues. Germline V gives CDR1 LNHDA, CDR2 SQIVND (reference sequence). Between the trimmed V and J ends, which lost 0 bases and 7 bases, there was a span of 15 bases. The CDR3 DNA is TGTGCCAGTAGTATAGATGGCTCACAGGCGTCTGGCTACACCTTC. This translates into CASSIDGSQASGYTF.

This sequence joins TRBV11-2 and TRBJ1-1; no reliable D call. The germline V gene encodes CDR1 SGHAT and CDR2 FQNNGV. The CDR3 is 14 amino acids. Trimming pared 2 bases from V and 4 bases from J, leaving 11 bases between. The CDR3 sequence: CASSLLLRVTEAFF. The CDR3 region has the DNA TGTGCCAGCAGCTTACTGCTCCGGGTCACTGAAGCTTTCTTT. Looking up the rest from reference TRBV11-2 and TRBJ1-1 gives the full variable domain: EAGVAQSPRYKIIEKRQSVAFWCNPISGHATLYWYQQILGQGPKLLIQFQNNGVVDDSQLPKDRFSAERLKGVDSTLKIQPAKLEDSAVYLCASSLLLRVTEAFFGQGTRLTVV.

The V gene is TRBV5-1, the J gene TRBJ2-5, with D perhaps TRBD1 (5 bases). The germline V and J ends were trimmed by 1 base and 4 bases, with 14 bases remaining between them. CDR1 is SGHRS and CDR2 is YFSETQ in the germline V gene. This CDR3 is 15 amino acids long. The CDR3 protein is CASSLRTGARETQYF. The DNA for the CDR3 is TGCGCCAGCAGCTTGAGAACAGGAGCCAGAGAGACCCAGTACTTC.

This chain connects TRBV30 to TRBJ2-1, with 9 bases lining up with TRBD2. Germline V gene sequence: CDR1 GTSNPN, CDR2 SVGIG (reference sequence). CDR3 length: 15 amino acids. J was trimmed by 9 bases and V by 0 bases; bases with no gene match: 9. CDR3 DNA sequence: TGTGCCTGGAGTGTACTCGCGGGAGGGATAGCTGAGCAGTTCTTC. This gives the protein CAWSVLAGGIAEQFF.

The V and J genes are TRBV28 and TRBJ2-7, with D possibly being TRBD2 (6 bases). The CDR3 covers 13 residues. With 10 bases removed from V and 0 bases from J, the gap between germline ends came to 13 bases. Germline V gene sequence: CDR1 MDHEN, CDR2 SYDVKM. The CDR3 DNA sequence: TGTGCCACCCGGGACGGGAGCTCCTACGAGCAGTACTTC. It specifies CATRDGSSYEQYF.

The chain employs TRBV6-1 and TRBJ2-5, with 9 bases lining up with TRBD2. This CDR3 spans 17 amino acids. J was trimmed by 0 bases and V by 4 bases; bases with no gene match: 9. Looked up from germline, CDR1 is MNHNS and CDR2 is SASEGT. The CDR3 bases are TGTGCCAGCAGTGGGGGGACGACTAGCGGAAACCAAGAGACCCAGTACTTC. This gives the protein CASSGGTTSGNQETQYF.

The genes are TRBV6-1 and TRBJ2-7, with 9 nucleotides matching TRBD2. The CDR3 totals 14 residues. With 8 bases clipped from V and 0 bases from J, the junction kept 5 bases outside the gene matches. Per the germline V gene, CDR1 is MNHNS and CDR2 is SASEGT. CDR3 sequence reads: CASHLAGSSYEQYF. DNA for the CDR3: TGTGCCAGCCATCTAGCGGGAAGCTCCTACGAGCAGTACTTC.

The chain combines TRBV7-3 with TRBJ2-1; 10 nucleotides line up with TRBD2. J was trimmed by 1 base and V by 2 bases; bases with no gene match: 5. CDR1 and CDR2 from the germline V gene are SGHTA and FQGTGA. There are 17 residues in the CDR3. CDR3 amino acids: CASSLSSGRRSYNEQFF. In nucleotides, the CDR3 is TGTGCCAGCAGCTTATCTAGCGGGAGAAGGTCCTACAATGAGCAGTTCTTC.

This clone was detected once. The chain carries TRBV28 and TRBJ1-2; D is perhaps TRBD1 (6 bases). Between the trimmed V and J ends, which lost 4 bases and 2 bases, there was a span of 14 bases. Germline V gene data show CDR1 as MDHEN and CDR2 as SYDVKM. The CDR3 extends over 15 amino acids. CDR3 sequence (DNA): TGTGCCAGCAGTTCCCCACAGGGTCCCAACTATGGCTACACCTTC. Protein: CASSSPQGPNYGYTF.

This CDR3 is CASNPAGDYEQFF. The CDR3 nucleotides read TGTGCCAGCAACCCAGCGGGAGACTATGAGCAGTTCTTC. The chain carries TRBV6-5 and TRBJ2-1; 8 bases line up with TRBD2. The J segment lost 8 bases and the V segment lost 7 bases, leaving 7 bases of the junction unmatched. The CDR3 has 13 amino acids. CDR1 is MNHEY, CDR2 SVGAGI, per germline.

The V and J genes are TRBV28 and TRBJ2-7; TRBD2 agrees at 11 bases. The V and J ends lost 5 bases and 2 bases, in that order; junction bases with no gene match: 5. The germline V gene has CDR1 MDHEN and CDR2 SYDVKM. The CDR3 length is 15 residues. The CDR3 spells CASSPGTSGPYEQYF. The CDR3 coding sequence is TGTGCCAGCAGTCCCGGGACTAGCGGACCCTACGAGCAGTACTTC.

V usage is TRBV29-1 and J usage is TRBJ2-7; 9 nucleotides align to TRBD2. The CDR3 has 15 amino acids. The germline V gene has CDR1 SQVTM and CDR2 ANQGSEA. With V trimmed by 4 bases and J by 4 bases, 11 bases remained unmatched. The CDR3: CSVGGLAGPRYEQYF. The CDR3 nucleotides read TGCAGCGTTGGGGGGCTAGCGGGGCCCAGATACGAGCAGTACTTC.

With respect to this clone: Different DNA sequences within this sample yield the same CDR3. The CDR3 nucleotides read TGTGCCAGCATTCGGCGGAGCTCCTACGAGCAGTACTTC. Its translation: CASIRRSSYEQYF. This sequence joins TRBV28 and TRBJ2-7; D is uncertain. This CDR3 spans 13 amino acids. Germline V gene sequence: CDR1 MDHEN, CDR2 SYDVKM. The germline V and J ends were trimmed by 7 bases and 0 bases, with 10 bases remaining between them.

This chain connects TRBV9 to TRBJ2-3; TRBD2 matches at 9 bases. Germline V CDR1 and CDR2: SGDLS, YYNGEE. With 4 bases clipped from V and 1 base from J, the junction kept 16 bases outside the gene matches. The CDR3 is made up of 19 amino acids. Here the CDR3 DNA reads TGTGCCAGCAGCCTCACCGCGGGGCTAGCGGGAATTGGCACAGATACGCAGTATTTT. Amino acids: CASSLTAGLAGIGTDTQYF.

The CDR3 here is CASSASEGDEQFF. The CDR3 DNA reads TGTGCCAGCAGCGCCTCAGAGGGAGATGAGCAGTTCTTC. The chain employs TRBV11-3 and TRBJ2-1; possible D gene TRBD2, 5 bases. This CDR3 spans 13 amino acids. Germline CDR1 reads SGHNT; CDR2 reads YENEEA. V was pared by 5 bases and J by 8 bases, with 13 bases between.

The V and J genes are TRBV6-6 and TRBJ2-7, with 7 bases lining up with TRBD1. Losses at the gene ends were 6 bases for V and 5 bases for J; bases not matched to a gene: 13. Germline values: CDR1 MNHNY, CDR2 SVGAGI (reference sequence). The CDR3 runs 15 residues. Here the CDR3 reads CASSPPGQSPHEQYF. In nucleotides, the CDR3 is TGTGCCAGCAGCCCACCGGGACAGTCCCCCCACGAGCAGTACTTC.

The rearrangement joins TRBV2 to TRBJ2-3; D unclear. The V end was cut by 6 bases, the J end by 2 bases, with 6 bases between. The germline V gene encodes CDR1 SNHLY and CDR2 FYNNEI. The CDR3 is made up of 12 amino acids. CDR3 DNA: TGTGCCAGCAGCAGCTACACAGATACGCAGTATTTT. Translating it yields CASSSYTDTQYF. The full variable domain, in which reference TRBV2 and TRBJ2-3 provide the parts outside the CDR3, is EPEVTQTPSHQVTQMGQEVILRCVPISNHLYFYWYRQILGQKVEFLVSFYNNEISEKSEIFDDQFSVERPDGSNFTLKIRSTKLEDSAMYFCASSSYTDTQYFGPGTRLTVL.